These 18 T cell receptor beta chains came from one sample sequenced in a study of cytomegalovirus exposure and HLA in healthy donors. Amplification used 60 Vbeta primers and 13 Jbeta primers. Using immunoSEQ multiplex PCR, the repertoire was profiled, and TCRdb retains in-frame clones only, with some absent. Counted here are about 70,000 clones, 70% to 85% occurring once; the ten biggest clones make up around 3%. Material for sequencing was PBMCs. All receptors come from a girl aged 10-17 years in good health and CMV-seropositive.

The chain employs TRBV4-1 and TRBJ1-1, with 9 bases identical to TRBD1. This CDR3 has 15 amino acids. Germline V CDR1 and CDR2: MGHRA, YSYEKL. Trimming took 1 base from V and 6 from J; bases not matched to a gene: 6. In nucleotides, the CDR3 is TGCGCCAGCAGCCAAGGGGGACAGGGTAGGGCTGAAGCTTTCTTT. Amino acid sequence: CASSQGGQGRAEAFF.

V gene TRBV4-3 combines with J gene TRBJ2-1; 10 bases match TRBD1. V was clipped by 0 bases and J by 8 bases; unmatched bases: 7. Germline V CDR1 and CDR2: LGHNA, YSLEER. The CDR3 spans 16 residues. The CDR3 DNA is TGCGCCAGCAGCCAAGACCGACAGGGGGCAGGGGATGAGCAGTTCTTC. Residues: CASSQDRQGAGDEQFF.

The V gene is TRBV4-1, the J gene TRBJ2-1, with D possibly being TRBD1 (5 bases). V was clipped by 2 bases and J by 1 base, with 12 bases between them. There are 16 residues in the CDR3. Germline V gives CDR1 MGHRA, CDR2 YSYEKL. The CDR3 spells CASSQLGLTSYNEQFF. Here the CDR3 DNA reads TGCGCCAGCAGCCAACTGGGGCTTACTTCCTACAATGAGCAGTTCTTC.

CDR3 nucleotides: TGTGCCAGCAGCTTAGATAAGGGGACGCAGTATTTT. This sequence encodes CASSLDKGTQYF. The chain has TRBV7-6 and TRBJ2-3; a weak D match, TRBD1 (5 bases). The CDR3 has 12 residues. V was pared by 1 base and J by 9 bases, with 8 bases between. The germline V gene encodes CDR1 SGHVS and CDR2 FNYEAQ.

The gene calls are TRBV6-5 and TRBJ2-5, with 11 nucleotides matching TRBD2. The CDR3 covers 14 residues. V lost 5 bases to trimming and J lost 5 bases; unmatched junction nucleotides: 4. Germline assignment: CDR1 MNHEY and CDR2 SVGAGI. CDR3 residues: CASSATSGEETQYF. CDR3 bases: TGTGCCAGCAGTGCGACTAGCGGGGAGGAGACCCAGTACTTC.

The genes are TRBV6-6 and TRBJ1-5; D gene ambiguous. Germline assignment: CDR1 MNHNY and CDR2 SVGAGI (reference sequence). CDR3 size: 11 residues. Trimming pared 6 bases from V and 8 bases from J, leaving 8 bases between. CDR3: CASRVAEPQHF. The CDR3 DNA is TGTGCCAGCAGAGTTGCGGAGCCCCAGCATTTT.

The table lists this clone with a few counts. The chain employs TRBV19 and TRBJ2-3; 7 nucleotides agree with TRBD2. CDR1 is LNHDA, CDR2 SQIVND, per germline (reference sequence). CDR3 size: 14 residues. Trimming removed 1 base from V and 7 bases from J; junction bases left unmatched: 5. In DNA, the CDR3 is TGTGCCAGTAGTATAGGGGAGGGCCGGTATACGCAGTATTTT. This translates into CASSIGEGRYTQYF. The full variable domain, completed using reference TRBV19 and TRBJ2-3, is DGGITQSPKYLFRKEGQNVTLSCEQNLNHDAMYWYRQDPGQGLRLIYYSQIVNDFQKGDIAEGYSVSREKKESFPLTVTSAQKNPTAFYLCASSIGEGRYTQYFGPGTRLTVL.

The chain carries TRBV5-1 and TRBJ1-6, with 9 positions matching TRBD1. J lost 13 bases, V lost 2 bases, and 13 bases had no gene match. CDR1 and CDR2 from the germline V gene are SGHRS and YFSETQ. This CDR3 spans 16 amino acids. CDR3 nucleotides: TGCGCCAGCAGCTTTATCAAGGGACAGGGCCCATCGCCCCTCCACTTT. Translation: CASSFIKGQGPSPLHF.

This chain links TRBV6-1 with TRBJ2-4; 7 bases are shared with TRBD2. CDR1 MNHNS and CDR2 SASEGT come from the germline V gene. V dropped 7 bases and J dropped 0; count of bases not matched to a gene: 6. The CDR3 is 15 amino acids. The CDR3 coding sequence is TGTGCCAGCAAGCAGCGGGACCTAGCCAAAAACATTCAGTACTTC. Translation: CASKQRDLAKNIQYF.

V usage is TRBV6-5 and J usage is TRBJ1-2; 7 positions match TRBD1. This CDR3 is 16 amino acids long. Germline CDR1 reads MNHEY; CDR2 reads SVGAGI. Unmatched junction bases numbered 5, after V lost 0 bases and J lost 1 base. As DNA, the CDR3 is TGTGCCAGCAGTTACTCTTGGGACAGCCTTAACTATGGCTACACCTTC. Protein product: CASSYSWDSLNYGYTF.

In nucleotides, the CDR3 is TGTGCCTGGGGGCCAAGCGGGAGAACCCTTGAGCAGTTCTTC. Translation gives CAWGPSGRTLEQFF. V usage is TRBV30 and J usage is TRBJ2-1; TRBD2 matches at 8 bases. This CDR3 has 14 residues. CDR1 GTSNPN and CDR2 SVGIG come from the germline V gene (reference sequence). V dropped 5 bases and J dropped 9; count of bases not matched to a gene: 12.

This clone was seen only a few times. The chain uses TRBV29-1 and TRBJ1-4; D unresolved. V was cut by 7 bases and J by 8 bases, with 17 bases left in between. CDR1 SQVTM and CDR2 ANQGSEA come from the germline V gene. The CDR3 runs 13 residues. CDR3 sequence reads: CSAGRTGGEKLFF. Here the CDR3 DNA reads TGCAGCGCTGGAAGGACCGGCGGGGAAAAACTGTTTTTT.

V is TRBV11-1 and J is TRBJ2-7, with no clear D. Germline V gene sequence: CDR1 SGHAT, CDR2 FQDESV (reference sequence). V gave up 5 bases and J gave up 6 bases, with 11 bases separating them. The CDR3 is 12 amino acids. The CDR3 spells CASSAPPGEQYF. The CDR3, as DNA: TGTGCCAGCAGCGCCCCCCCAGGCGAGCAGTACTTC.

V and J are TRBV14 and TRBJ2-7, with D possibly matching TRBD1 (5 bases). The V gene's germline CDR1 is SGHDN and CDR2 FVKESK. Trimming removed 4 bases at V and 3 bases at J, with 7 bases between. The CDR3 has 12 amino acids. The CDR3 spells CASSLGDYEQYF. For the CDR3, the DNA is TGTGCCAGCAGCCTAGGGGACTACGAGCAGTACTTC.

The chain joins TRBV14 to TRBJ2-3; 10 bases are a match to TRBD2. The CDR3 has 16 amino acids. Germline V lookup: CDR1 SGHDN, CDR2 FVKESK. Trimming removed 0 bases from V and 3 bases from J; junction bases left unmatched: 3. CDR3 region: CASSQDQLAGTDTQYF. The CDR3 DNA reads as TGTGCCAGCAGCCAAGATCAACTAGCGGGGACAGATACGCAGTATTTT.

The chain combines TRBV5-1 with TRBJ1-2; 8 bases line up with TRBD1. The CDR3 runs to 12 residues. Germline V gives CDR1 SGHRS, CDR2 YFSETQ. Germline trimming cut 6 bases from V and 4 bases from J; bases unmatched to any gene: 2. CDR3: CASTTGGYGYTF. In DNA form, the CDR3 reads TGCGCCAGCACCACAGGGGGCTATGGCTACACCTTC. Complete variable domain (other parts from reference TRBV5-1 and TRBJ1-2): KAGVTQTPRYLIKTRGQQVTLSCSPISGHRSVSWYQQTPGQGLQFLFEYFSETQRNKGNFPGRFSGRQFSNSRSEMNVSTLELGDSALYLCASTTGGYGYTFGSGTRLTVV.

The chain is built from TRBV6-5 and TRBJ2-3; TRBD2 might be the D (6 bases). Per germline, CDR1 MNHEY and CDR2 SVGAGI. Trimming left V 8 bases short and J 1 base short, with 7 bases between. This CDR3 has 12 residues. CDR3 in amino acids: CASRRGTDTQYF. Here the CDR3 DNA reads TGTGCCAGCCGGAGGGGCACAGATACGCAGTATTTT.

The chain employs TRBV27 and TRBJ1-2; a possible D gene is TRBD1 (6 bases). The germline V and J ends were trimmed by 8 bases and 1 base, with 8 bases remaining between them. The CDR3 contains 12 residues. Germline CDR1 and CDR2: MNHEY and SMNVEV (reference sequence). Here the CDR3 DNA reads TGTGCCAGCGGGGGCTATAACTATGGCTACACCTTC. Amino acids: CASGGYNYGYTF.